This T cell receptor beta chain was identified in a study of T cell repertoires in cytomegalovirus infection. Turning to the study itself: TCR beta signatures that were public indicated CMV infection and matching HLA type. General study points: Cumulative public TCR beta family frequency identified CMV carriers with the relevant HLA. The ex vivo response showed dominance by HLA-C-restricted CMV-specific TCR beta clonotypes.

This clonotype was seen repeatedly, ten times or more. Its cognate antigen is unknown. One entry per CDR3 protein results from TCRdb running MiXCR on the reads. The sample holds about 460,000 distinct CDR3 sequences, about 11% seen once. Trimming took 5 bases from V and 7 from J, leaving 18 bases between them. The CDR3 spans 16 residues. The V gene's germline CDR1 is SGHTA and CDR2 FQGNSA. The sequence came from a human donor in good health (CMV status not recorded). Some clones in this sample may be carry-over from other donors' samples. Sequenced material: PBMCs. The chain uses TRBV7-2 and TRBJ1-6, with D perhaps TRBD1 (6 bases). The CDR3, as DNA: TGTGCCAGCAGCCCTAGGGGGAACAGGGCAAATTCACCCCTCCACTTT. It encodes CASSPRGNRANSPLHF.